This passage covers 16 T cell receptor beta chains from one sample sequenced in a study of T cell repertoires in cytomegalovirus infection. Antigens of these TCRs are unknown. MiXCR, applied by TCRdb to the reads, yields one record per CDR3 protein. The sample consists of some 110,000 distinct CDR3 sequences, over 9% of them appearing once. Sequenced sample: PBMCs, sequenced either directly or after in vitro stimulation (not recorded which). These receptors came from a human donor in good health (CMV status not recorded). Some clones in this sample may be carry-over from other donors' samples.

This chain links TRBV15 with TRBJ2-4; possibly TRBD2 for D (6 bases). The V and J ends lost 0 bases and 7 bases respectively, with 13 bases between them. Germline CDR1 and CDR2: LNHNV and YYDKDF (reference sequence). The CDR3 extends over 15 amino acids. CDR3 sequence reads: CATSRDGGIGNIQYF. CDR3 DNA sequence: TGTGCCACCAGCAGAGATGGGGGGATCGGGAACATTCAGTACTTC.

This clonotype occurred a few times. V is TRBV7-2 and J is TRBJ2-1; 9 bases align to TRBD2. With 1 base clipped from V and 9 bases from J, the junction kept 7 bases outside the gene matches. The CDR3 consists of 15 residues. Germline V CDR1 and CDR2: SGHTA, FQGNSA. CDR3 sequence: CASSLGPSGNTEQFF. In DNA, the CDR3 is TGTGCCAGCAGCTTAGGTCCTAGCGGGAACACTGAGCAGTTCTTC.

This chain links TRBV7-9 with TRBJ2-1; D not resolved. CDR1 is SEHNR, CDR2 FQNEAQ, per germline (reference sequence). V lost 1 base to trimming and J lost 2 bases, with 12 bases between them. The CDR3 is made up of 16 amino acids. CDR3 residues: CASSLGVAPTYNEQFF. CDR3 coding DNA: TGTGCCAGCAGCTTAGGCGTGGCGCCCACCTACAATGAGCAGTTCTTC.

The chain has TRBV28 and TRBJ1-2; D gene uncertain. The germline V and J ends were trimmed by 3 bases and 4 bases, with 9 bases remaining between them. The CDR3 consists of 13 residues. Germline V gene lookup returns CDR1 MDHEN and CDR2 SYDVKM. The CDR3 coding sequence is TGTGCCAGCAGTTTTGGTCGGATCTATGGCTACACCTTC. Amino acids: CASSFGRIYGYTF.

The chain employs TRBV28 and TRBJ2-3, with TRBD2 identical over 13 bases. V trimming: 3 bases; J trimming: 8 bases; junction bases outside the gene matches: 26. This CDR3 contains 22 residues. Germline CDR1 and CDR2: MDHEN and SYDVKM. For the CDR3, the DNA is TGTGCCAGCAGTTTGTCAAAAACCGGGACCGCGAAAGGACTAGCGGGAGCCGGTACGCAGTATTTT. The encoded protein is CASSLSKTGTAKGLAGAGTQYF.

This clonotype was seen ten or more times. The CDR3 sequence is CASRTTGGAETQYF. In DNA, the CDR3 is TGTGCCAGCAGAACGACAGGGGGCGCGGAGACCCAGTACTTC. This chain connects TRBV11-2 to TRBJ2-5; 10 positions match TRBD1. CDR3 length equals 14 residues. The J segment lost 5 bases and the V segment lost 6 bases, leaving 6 bases of the junction unmatched. CDR1 SGHAT and CDR2 FQNNGV come from the germline V gene.

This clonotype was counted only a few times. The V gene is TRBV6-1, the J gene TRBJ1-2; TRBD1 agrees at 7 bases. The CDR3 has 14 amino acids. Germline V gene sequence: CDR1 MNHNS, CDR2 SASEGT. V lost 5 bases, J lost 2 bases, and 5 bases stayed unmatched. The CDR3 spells CASSYQGQNYGYTF. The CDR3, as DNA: TGTGCCAGCAGTTATCAGGGACAGAACTATGGCTACACCTTC.

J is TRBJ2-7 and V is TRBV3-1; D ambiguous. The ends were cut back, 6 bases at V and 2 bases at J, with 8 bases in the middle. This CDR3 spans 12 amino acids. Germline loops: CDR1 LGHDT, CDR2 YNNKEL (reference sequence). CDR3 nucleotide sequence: TGTGCCAGCAGTTCGCGCACCTACGAGCAGTACTTC. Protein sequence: CASSSRTYEQYF.

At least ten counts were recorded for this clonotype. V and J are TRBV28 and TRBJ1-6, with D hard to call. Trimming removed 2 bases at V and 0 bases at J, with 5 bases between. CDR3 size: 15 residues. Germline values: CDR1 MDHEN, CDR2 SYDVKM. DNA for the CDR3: TGTGCCAGCAGTTTACTGAGCTCCTATAATTCACCCCTCCACTTT. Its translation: CASSLLSSYNSPLHF.

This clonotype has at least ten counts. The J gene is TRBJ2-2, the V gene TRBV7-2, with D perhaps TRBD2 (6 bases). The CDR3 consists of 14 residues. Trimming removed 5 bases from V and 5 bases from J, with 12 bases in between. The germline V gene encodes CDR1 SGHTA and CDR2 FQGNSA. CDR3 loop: CASSPGLKTGELFF. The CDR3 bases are TGTGCCAGCAGCCCTGGACTAAAGACCGGGGAGCTGTTTTTT.

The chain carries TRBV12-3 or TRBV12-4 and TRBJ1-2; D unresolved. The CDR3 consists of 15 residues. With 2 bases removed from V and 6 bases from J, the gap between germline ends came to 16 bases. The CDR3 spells CASSLSLGRRDGYTF. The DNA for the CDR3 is TGTGCCAGCAGTTTAAGTCTCGGGAGGAGAGATGGCTACACCTTC.

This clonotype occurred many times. CDR3 nucleotides: TGTGCCAGCAGCCGTAACAATAGGGGAACCCATGAAAAACTGTTTTTT. Translated, it gives CASSRNNRGTHEKLFF. The genes are TRBV7-6 and TRBJ1-4, with D tentatively TRBD1 (5 bases). Germline lookup yields CDR1 SGHVS and CDR2 FNYEAQ. This CDR3 comprises 16 residues. Trimming removed 5 bases at V and 6 bases at J, with 19 bases between.

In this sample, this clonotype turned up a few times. The CDR3 DNA sequence: TGTGCCCTGAGGGACAGGGCCAACTATGGCTACACCTTC. This codes for CALRDRANYGYTF. This chain links TRBV30 with TRBJ1-2; TRBD1 matches 9 bases. CDR3 length equals 13 residues. CDR1 GTSNPN and CDR2 SVGIG come from the germline V gene (reference sequence). V lost 8 bases, J lost 2 bases, and 6 bases stayed unmatched.

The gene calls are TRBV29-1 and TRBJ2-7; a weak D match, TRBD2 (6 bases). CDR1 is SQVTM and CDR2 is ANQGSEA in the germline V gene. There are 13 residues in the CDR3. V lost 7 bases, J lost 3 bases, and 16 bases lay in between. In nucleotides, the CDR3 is TGCAGCGCCTCGGCGACTAGTTACTACGAGCAGTACTTC. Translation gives CSASATSYYEQYF.

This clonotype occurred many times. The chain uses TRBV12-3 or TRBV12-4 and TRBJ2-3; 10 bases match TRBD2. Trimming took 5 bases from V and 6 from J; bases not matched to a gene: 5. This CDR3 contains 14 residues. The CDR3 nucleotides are TGTGCCAGCAGTCCTAGCGGGAGAACTGATACGCAGTATTTT. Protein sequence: CASSPSGRTDTQYF.

CDR3 protein: CASSRRVSGREETQYF. The CDR3 DNA reads as TGTGCCAGCAGCCGCCGGGTGAGCGGGAGAGAGGAGACCCAGTACTTC. The J gene is TRBJ2-5, the V gene TRBV7-2, with 8 positions matching TRBD2. V was pared by 5 bases and J by 5 bases, with 13 bases of the junction left unmatched. This CDR3 spans 16 amino acids. Germline V CDR1 and CDR2: SGHTA, FQGNSA.